This T cell receptor (beta chain) was obtained from a study of blood T cell repertoires in COVID-19. Study-wide context: Italy, Spain and the United States were the sources of the convalescent and acute COVID-19 samples. PBMCs, B-cell-depleted T cells, or T cells provided the cDNA or gDNA that made up the material.

The CDR3 loop spans 15 amino acids. From germline, CDR1 is MNHEY and CDR2 SMNVEV (reference sequence). V was clipped by 6 bases and J by 4 bases, with 15 bases between them. Libraries were prepared by immunoSEQ multiplex PCR; TCRdb keeps only in-frame clonotypes and omits some of them. The table records about 160,000 clones, 85% of them present only once. This sequence originates from a human donor with acute or convalescent COVID-19. The donor label of this sample is uncertain. Sequenced: peripheral blood. V is TRBV27 and J is TRBJ1-4, with a possible D match to TRBD1 (6 bases). The CDR3 reads CASRKITGINEKLFF. The CDR3 DNA reads as TGTGCCAGCAGGAAGATAACAGGGATTAATGAAAAACTGTTTTTT.